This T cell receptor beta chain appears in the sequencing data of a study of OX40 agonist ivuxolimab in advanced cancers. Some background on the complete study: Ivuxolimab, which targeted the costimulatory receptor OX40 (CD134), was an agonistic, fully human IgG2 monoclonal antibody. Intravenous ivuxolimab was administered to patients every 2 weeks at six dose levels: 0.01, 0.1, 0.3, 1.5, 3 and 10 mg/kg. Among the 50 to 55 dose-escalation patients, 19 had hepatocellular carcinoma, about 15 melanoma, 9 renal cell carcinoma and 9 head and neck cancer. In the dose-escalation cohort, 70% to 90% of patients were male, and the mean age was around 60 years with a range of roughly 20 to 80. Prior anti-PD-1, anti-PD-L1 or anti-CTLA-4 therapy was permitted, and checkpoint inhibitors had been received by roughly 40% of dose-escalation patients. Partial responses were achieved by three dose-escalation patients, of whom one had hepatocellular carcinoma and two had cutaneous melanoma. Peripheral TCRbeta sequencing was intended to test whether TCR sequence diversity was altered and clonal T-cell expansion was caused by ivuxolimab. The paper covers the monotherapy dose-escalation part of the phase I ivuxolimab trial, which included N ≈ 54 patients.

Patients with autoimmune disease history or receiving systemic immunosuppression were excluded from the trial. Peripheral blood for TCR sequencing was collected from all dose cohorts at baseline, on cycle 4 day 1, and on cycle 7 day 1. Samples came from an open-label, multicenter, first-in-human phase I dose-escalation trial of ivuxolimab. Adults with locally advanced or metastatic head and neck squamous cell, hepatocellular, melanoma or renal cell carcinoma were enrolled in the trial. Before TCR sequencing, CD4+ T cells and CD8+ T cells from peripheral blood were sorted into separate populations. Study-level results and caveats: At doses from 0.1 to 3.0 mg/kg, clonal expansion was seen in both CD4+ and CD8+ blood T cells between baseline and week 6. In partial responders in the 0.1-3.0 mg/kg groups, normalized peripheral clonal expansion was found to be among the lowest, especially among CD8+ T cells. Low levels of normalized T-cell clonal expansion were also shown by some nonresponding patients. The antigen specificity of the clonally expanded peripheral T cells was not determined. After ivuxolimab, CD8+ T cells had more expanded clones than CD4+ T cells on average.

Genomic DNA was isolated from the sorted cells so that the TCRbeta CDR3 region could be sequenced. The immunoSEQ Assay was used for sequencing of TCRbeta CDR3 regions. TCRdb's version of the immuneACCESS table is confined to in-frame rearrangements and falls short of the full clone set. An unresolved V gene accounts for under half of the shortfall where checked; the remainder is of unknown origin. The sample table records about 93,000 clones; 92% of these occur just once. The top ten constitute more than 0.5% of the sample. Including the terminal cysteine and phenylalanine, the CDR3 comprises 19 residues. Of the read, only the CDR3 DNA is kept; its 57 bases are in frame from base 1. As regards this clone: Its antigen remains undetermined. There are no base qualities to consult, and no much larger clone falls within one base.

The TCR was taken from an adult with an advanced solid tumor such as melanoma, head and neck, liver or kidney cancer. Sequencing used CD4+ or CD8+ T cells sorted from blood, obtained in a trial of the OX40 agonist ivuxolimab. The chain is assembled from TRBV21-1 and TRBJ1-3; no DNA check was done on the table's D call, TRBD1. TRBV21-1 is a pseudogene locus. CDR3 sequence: CASSKWAQTGQDSGNTIYF. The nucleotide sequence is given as TGTGCCAGCAGCAAATGGGCCCAGACAGGGCAAGACTCTGGAAACACCATATATTTT.